One and the same sample provided the 20 T cell receptor beta chains below, sequenced in a study of T cell repertoires in cytomegalovirus infection. Their cognate antigens are unknown. TCRdb redid the calling of the reads with MiXCR, one entry per CDR3 protein. In the table there are nearly 700,000 distinct CDR3 sequences, roughly a third of which are singletons. The sample in question was cultured PBMCs, obtained from culture after CMV antigen stimulation. These TCRs come from a human donor in good health (CMV status not recorded). Some clones in this sample may be carry-over from other donors' samples.

In its sample, this clonotype was seen many times. The V gene is TRBV7-9, the J gene TRBJ2-3; weak D call: TRBD1 (5 bases). Germline CDR1 and CDR2: SEHNR and FQNEAQ (reference sequence). Trimming cost V 5 bases and J 5 bases, with 8 bases left between them. The CDR3 covers 12 residues. In DNA, the CDR3 is TGTGCCAGCAGCCAGGGCGGAGATACGCAGTATTTT. Its protein product is CASSQGGDTQYF.

The V call is TRBV6-6, the J call TRBJ1-5; D is ambiguous. Germline values: CDR1 MNHNY, CDR2 SVGAGI (reference sequence). Trimming cost V 2 bases and J 9 bases, with 17 bases left between them. The CDR3 consists of 15 residues. The chain's CDR3 is CASSYEGRGSGPQHF. The CDR3 DNA follows: TGTGCCAGCAGTTACGAGGGCCGGGGATCAGGGCCCCAGCATTTT.

The CDR3 spells CATSRGTSEKETQYF. Written as DNA, the CDR3 is TGTGCCACCAGCAGGGGTACTAGCGAGAAAGAGACCCAGTACTTC. J is TRBJ2-5 and V is TRBV15; 7 bases line up with TRBD2. Unmatched junction bases numbered 7, after V lost 3 bases and J lost 3 bases. Per the germline V gene, CDR1 is LNHNV and CDR2 is YYDKDF (reference sequence). CDR3 length: 15 residues.

The chain joins TRBV15 to TRBJ2-1; D is possibly TRBD2 (5 bases). In germline, CDR1 is LNHNV, CDR2 YYDKDF (reference sequence). V lost 0 bases to trimming and J lost 0 bases, with 9 bases between them. The CDR3 has 16 residues. The CDR3 loop reads CATSRDRGSSYNEQFF. The DNA of the CDR3 is TGTGCCACCAGCAGAGATCGAGGGAGCTCCTACAATGAGCAGTTCTTC.

This chain connects TRBV19 to TRBJ1-1; a weak D match, TRBD1 (6 bases). In germline, CDR1 is LNHDA, CDR2 SQIVND (reference sequence). Trimming removed 3 bases from V and 6 bases from J, with 14 bases in between. The CDR3 runs to 14 residues. CDR3 sequence reads: CASSIGRGSAEAFF. CDR3 in DNA: TGTGCCAGTAGTATCGGCAGGGGCTCGGCTGAAGCTTTCTTT. The whole variable domain, remainder taken from reference TRBV19 and TRBJ1-1, is DGGITQSPKYLFRKEGQNVTLSCEQNLNHDAMYWYRQDPGQGLRLIYYSQIVNDFQKGDIAEGYSVSREKKESFPLTVTSAQKNPTAFYLCASSIGRGSAEAFFGQGTRLTVV.

This rearrangement joins TRBV7-7 to TRBJ2-3; D might be TRBD2 (6 bases). This CDR3 is built from 16 residues. Germline V lookup: CDR1 SSHAT, CDR2 FNYEAQ (reference sequence). V lost 1 base and J 0 bases, leaving 11 bases between the germline ends. CDR3 loop: CASSLEISGSTDTQYF. The CDR3 coding sequence is TGTGCCAGCAGCTTAGAGATTAGCGGAAGCACAGATACGCAGTATTTT.

This clonotype came up a few times. This chain connects TRBV20-1 to TRBJ1-5; no definite D call. V lost 3 bases, J lost 7 bases, and 13 bases lay in between. This CDR3 has 13 amino acids. Germline lookup yields CDR1 DFQATT and CDR2 SNEGSKA (reference sequence). CDR3 in DNA: TGCAGTGCTAGTGTAGGTATGTGGCAGCCCCAGCATTTT. This encodes CSASVGMWQPQHF.

This clonotype was counted only a few times. The chain uses TRBV10-3 and TRBJ2-7; D not resolved. The CDR3 totals 15 residues. V lost 4 bases and J 3 bases, leaving 16 bases between the germline ends. Germline loops: CDR1 ENHRY, CDR2 SYGVKD. In DNA, the CDR3 is TGTGCCATCAGTGCGACGGAGATAGAGGTCTACGAGCAGTACTTC. The encoded protein is CAISATEIEVYEQYF.

The V and J genes are TRBV2 and TRBJ2-5; D remains ambiguous. The germline V gene encodes CDR1 SNHLY and CDR2 FYNNEI. This CDR3 region has 12 residues. V lost 7 bases to trimming and J lost 1 base, with 7 bases between them. CDR3 nucleotide sequence: TGTGCCAGCACGGGTTTCCAAGAGACCCAGTACTTC. Translated: CASTGFQETQYF.

This clonotype has at least ten counts. CDR3 in amino acids: CASSPRGFEQYF. The DNA for the CDR3 is TGTGCCAGCAGCCCCCGGGGTTTTGAGCAGTACTTC. This chain uses TRBV7-6 with TRBJ2-7, with TRBD2 as a possible D gene (5 bases). V dropped 5 bases and J dropped 7 bases, with 12 bases sitting between them. CDR1 is SGHVS and CDR2 is FNYEAQ in the germline V gene. There are 12 residues in the CDR3.

The table lists this clonotype with a few counts. The rearrangement links TRBV7-8 to TRBJ2-2, with a possible D match to TRBD2 (5 bases). Germline V gene sequence: CDR1 SGHVS, CDR2 FQNEAQ. The germline V and J ends were trimmed by 8 bases and 4 bases, with 11 bases remaining between them. This CDR3 has 13 residues. For the CDR3, the DNA is TGTGCCAGCCGGACGGCGGGCACCGGGGAGCTGTTTTTT. It is translated as CASRTAGTGELFF.

Only a few counts were recorded for this clonotype. CDR3 sequence: CSAGRGINTGELFF. In DNA form, the CDR3 reads TGCAGTGCCGGGCGCGGGATTAACACCGGGGAGCTGTTTTTT. This chain uses TRBV20-1 with TRBJ2-2; tentative D call: TRBD2 (6 bases). Germline V gene sequence: CDR1 DFQATT, CDR2 SNEGSKA (reference sequence). This CDR3 region has 14 residues. The V end was cut by 6 bases, the J end by 2 bases, with 13 bases between.

The chain has TRBV7-2 and TRBJ2-5; D perhaps matches TRBD2 (7 bases). The CDR3 contains 15 residues. The V gene lost 6 bases and the J gene lost 5 bases, with 19 bases spanning the gap. Germline-derived CDR1 and CDR2 are SGHTA and FQGNSA. CDR3 sequence reads: CASSGGGAGGETQYF. Here the CDR3 DNA reads TGTGCCAGCAGTGGGGGGGGGGCGGGCGGGGAGACCCAGTACTTC.

The chain employs TRBV7-8 and TRBJ1-6; the D gene is possibly TRBD1 (6 bases). The CDR3 consists of 18 residues. Per the germline V gene, CDR1 is SGHVS and CDR2 is FQNEAQ. V lost 0 bases and J lost 0, with 12 bases in between. CDR3 sequence (DNA): TGTGCCAGCAGCTTAGCGCGGATCAGGGGCTCCTATAATTCACCCCTCCACTTT. Residues: CASSLARIRGSYNSPLHF.

The rearrangement joins TRBV27 to TRBJ1-1; D is ambiguous. This CDR3 region has 14 residues. Germline CDR1 MNHEY, CDR2 SMNVEV (reference sequence). The V gene lost 6 bases and the J gene lost 3 bases, with 14 bases spanning the gap. The CDR3 here is CASSRILRDTEAFF. CDR3 in DNA: TGTGCCAGCAGCCGTATTCTCCGGGACACTGAAGCTTTCTTT.

This clonotype was observed a handful of times. The gene calls are TRBV6-2 or TRBV6-3 and TRBJ2-1; D possibly matches TRBD1 or TRBD2 (5 bases each). This CDR3 has 13 residues. Trimming removed 11 bases at V and 6 bases at J, with 17 bases between. Germline assignment: CDR1 MNHEY and CDR2 SVGEGT. CDR3 protein: CAVLTGPSNEQFF. The CDR3 DNA reads TGTGCCGTCCTCACGGGGCCGTCCAATGAGCAGTTCTTC.

The rearrangement joins TRBV6-6 to TRBJ2-1; 9 positions match TRBD2. Germline CDR1 MNHNY, CDR2 SVGAGI (reference sequence). This CDR3 contains 15 residues. V lost 6 bases and J lost 3; bases outside the gene matches: 6. The CDR3, as DNA: TGTGCCAGCAGCTCCCTAGCGGGACTCTACAATGAGCAGTTCTTC. Protein: CASSSLAGLYNEQFF.

This clonotype was seen only a few times. The chain carries TRBV29-1 and TRBJ1-1; D not resolved. The CDR3 spans 14 residues. Germline loops: CDR1 SQVTM, CDR2 ANQGSEA. Trimming shortened V by 4 bases and J by 1 base, and 13 bases separated the two germline ends. CDR3 DNA: TGCAGCGTTGCCTTCGCCTCGTGGAACACTGAAGCTTTCTTT. Protein: CSVAFASWNTEAFF.

The rearrangement links TRBV4-3 to TRBJ2-3, with D possibly being TRBD1 (5 bases). The CDR3 runs to 19 residues. CDR1 LGHNA and CDR2 YSLEER come from the germline V gene. V lost 0 bases to trimming and J lost 6 bases, with 25 bases between them. The CDR3 spells CASSQDRVGPPLSADTQYF. CDR3 DNA sequence: TGCGCCAGCAGCCAAGATAGGGTGGGGCCCCCGCTTTCGGCGGATACGCAGTATTTT.

This clonotype has more than one count but fewer than ten. V and J are TRBV20-1 and TRBJ2-3, with 8 positions matching TRBD2. Trimming cost V 6 bases and J 2 bases; bases outside gene matches: 13. This CDR3 contains 16 residues. CDR1 is DFQATT, CDR2 SNEGSKA, per germline (reference sequence). CDR3 in amino acids: CSADTLLAALTDTQYF. CDR3 coding DNA: TGCAGTGCGGACACGTTACTAGCGGCACTCACAGATACGCAGTATTTT.